This TCR beta chain appears in the sequencing data of a study of blood T cell repertoires in COVID-19. Method: immunoSEQ multiplex PCR; TCRdb's copy keeps in-frame clones and lacks some. The sample lists 70,000 to 80,000 clones; 70% to 90% were seen once. Comment on this clone: Other DNA sequences in this specimen translate into the identical CDR3.

V was shortened by 1 base and J by 0 bases, with 6 bases between the two germline ends. Germline V gene lookup returns CDR1 KGHSH and CDR2 LQKENI. The CDR3 has 14 residues. This sequence originates from a man older than 75 in a cohort sampled during active COVID-19. The sample taken for sequencing was peripheral blood. The chain combines TRBV18 with TRBJ1-1; D is ambiguous. CDR3 DNA sequence: TGTGCCAGCTCACCACAGTCTATGAACACTGAAGCTTTCTTT. This codes for CASSPQSMNTEAFF.